These T cell receptor beta chains were read from a single sample in a study of blood T cells in healthy people across ages. TCRdb reprocessed the 5' RACE reads with MiXCR, giving one entry per CDR3 protein. Of about 830,000 distinct CDR3 sequences listed, about three fifths were seen once; the top ten hold about 20%. The sample consisted of blood. These receptors were taken from a young man in good health. Each CDR3 is given with its conserved first and last residue. The D gene is left open where the match is weak. Clone sizes are given selectively: once, few, many, or a class where the clone is expanded.

J gene | D gene | V gene | clone size | CDR3 DNA | CDR3 protein
TRBJ2-3 | TRBD2 | TRBV12-3/TRBV12-4 | - | TGTGCCAGCAGTTCAAGCCCGCTAGCGGGAGGTGCAGATACGCAGTATTTT | CASSSSPLAGGADTQYF
TRBJ2-3 | - | TRBV29-1 | - | TGCAGCGCCCACGCTCGTGGGGATACGCAGTATTTT | CSAHARGDTQYF
TRBJ2-3 | TRBD2 | TRBV5-1 | - | TGCGCCAGCAGCTTGGTTCTAGCGGATACAGATACGCAGTATTTT | CASSLVLADTDTQYF
TRBJ2-7 | TRBD1 | TRBV20-1 | few | TGCAGTGCCCGAACTCCGACAGGGGGTGGGAACGAGCAGTACTTC | CSARTPTGGGNEQYF
TRBJ2-1 | - | TRBV12-3/TRBV12-4 | - | TGTGCCACAACACCCAGATTTATGCCCCACAATGAGCAGTTCTTC | CATTPRFMPHNEQFF
TRBJ2-7 | - | TRBV14 | - | TGTGCCAGCAGCCAATGGGAGCGGCCCTACGAGCAGTACTTC | CASSQWERPYEQYF
TRBJ2-7 | TRBD1 | TRBV10-3 | - | TGTGCCACAGGACAGGTCCAAGGGAATGAGCAGTACTTC | CATGQVQGNEQYF
TRBJ2-7 | TRBD2 | TRBV20-1 | - | TGCAGTGCTAGGGACACTAGCGTCTCCTACGAGCAGTACTTC | CSARDTSVSYEQYF
TRBJ2-5 | TRBD2 | TRBV9 | - | TGTGCCAGCAGCGTAGCTCCGTTAGGACTAGCGGGAACACATGGGGAGCAGTACTTC | CASSVAPLGLAGTHGEQYF
TRBJ1-5 | TRBD1 | TRBV10-3 | - | TGTGCCATCAGTATTGACAGGGGTGGCAATCAGCCCCAGCATTTT | CAISIDRGGNQPQHF
TRBJ2-7 | TRBD2 | TRBV28 | - | TGTGCCAGCAGCCCTAGCGGGAGGGGGTTCACGGTCTACGAGCAGTACTTC | CASSPSGRGFTVYEQYF
TRBJ2-7 | TRBD1 | TRBV7-2 | many | TGTGCCAGCAGCTCCCGACAGGGGAGCTACGAGCAGTACTTC | CASSSRQGSYEQYF
TRBJ1-2 | TRBD1 | TRBV3-1 | few | TGTGCCAGCAGCAAGGGACAGCGCTACACCTTC | CASSKGQRYTF
TRBJ1-6 | - | TRBV15 | few | TGTGCCACCAGCAGAGTGAGAAATTCACCCCTCCACTTT | CATSRVRNSPLHF
TRBJ2-4 | - | TRBV5-1 | - | TGCGCCAGCAGCTGGGAACACGGAAACATTCAGTACTTC | CASSWEHGNIQYF
TRBJ2-7 | TRBD1 | TRBV7-3 | few | TGTGCCAGCAGCTCCACCGGGACAGGGATTTTTGAGCAGTACTTC | CASSSTGTGIFEQYF
TRBJ2-5 | - | TRBV28 | few | TGTGCCAGCAGTTTCGGAACAGGCGAGACCCTAGAGGAGACCCAGTACTTC | CASSFGTGETLEETQYF
TRBJ2-2 | - | TRBV29-1 | - | TGCAGCCCCCCGGTCAAACTCCATCCCCACGGGGAGCTGTTTTTT | CSPPVKLHPHGELFF
TRBJ2-7 | - | TRBV7-9 | - | TGTGTCAGCGGATCAAACCTAGCTAGAAACTACGAGCAGTACTTC | CVSGSNLARNYEQYF
TRBJ2-7 | TRBD1 | TRBV20-1 | - | TGCAGTGCTACTCCCGAGGGACAGGGGTTTTACGAGCAGTACTTC | CSATPEGQGFYEQYF
TRBJ2-7 | - | TRBV6-5 | - | TGTGCCAGCAGTTACTCGAGAACTGAGAGCTCCTACGAGCAGTACTTC | CASSYSRTESSYEQYF
TRBJ2-7 | - | TRBV7-2 | many | TGTGCCAGCAGAGGAGGGAGCTCCTACGAGCAGTACTTC | CASRGGSSYEQYF
TRBJ2-3 | - | TRBV11-2 | few | TGTGCCAGCAGCTTATCCAGCTATACAGATACGCAGTATTTT | CASSLSSYTDTQYF
TRBJ2-1 | TRBD2 | TRBV20-1 | - | TGCAGTGCTAGTGGGACTAGCGGGAGTCGCGATGAGCAGTTCTTC | CSASGTSGSRDEQFF
TRBJ2-4 | - | TRBV11-2 | - | TGTGCCAGCAGCGACCAAGTGGTGTCCAAAAACATTCAGTACTTC | CASSDQVVSKNIQYF
TRBJ2-3 | - | TRBV4-2 | few | TGTGCCAGCAGCCACTGGGGGGCTGGAGATACGCAGTATTTT | CASSHWGAGDTQYF
TRBJ1-2 | TRBD1 | TRBV9 | - | TGTGCCAGCAGCGTACAGGACAGGCGGGATGGCTACACCTTC | CASSVQDRRDGYTF
TRBJ1-2 | TRBD1 | TRBV6-2/TRBV6-3 | - | TGTGCCAGCAGTTACCGGGACAGTCTTGGAGGCTACACCTTC | CASSYRDSLGGYTF
TRBJ2-1 | - | TRBV20-1 | many | TGCAGTGCTCCCCCAGCGGGCATCAACAATGAGCAGTTCTTC | CSAPPAGINNEQFF
TRBJ2-7 | TRBD1 | TRBV15 | - | TGTGCCACCAGCAGACCTCCCGGGACAGGTCCCTCGAGCTCCTACGAGCAGTACTTC | CATSRPPGTGPSSSYEQYF
TRBJ1-2 | - | TRBV10-3 | - | TGTGCCATCAGTGAGTCCCCGGCCGGACAAGGCGAGGGTGGCTACACCTTC | CAISESPAGQGEGGYTF
TRBJ2-6 | - | TRBV27 | - | TGTGCCAGCAGTTTCACGAGCTATGGGGCCAACGTCCTGACTTTC | CASSFTSYGANVLTF
TRBJ2-1 | - | TRBV21-1 | - | TGTGCCAGTATAAAGGGGAAATGCAATGAGCAGTTCTTC | CASIKGKCNEQFF
TRBJ2-1 | - | TRBV20-1 | few | TGCAGTGCTTCAACCTCTGGAAATGAGCAGTTCTTC | CSASTSGNEQFF
TRBJ2-7 | - | TRBV20-1 | once | TGCAGTGCTCGTACCCCGGGACTGACCTCCTACGAGCAGTACTTC | CSARTPGLTSYEQYF
TRBJ2-7 | TRBD1 | TRBV15 | - | TGTGCCACCACCGTAGGGACAGGTCGTACCTACGAGCAGTACTTC | CATTVGTGRTYEQYF
TRBJ1-3 | - | TRBV7-8 | - | TGTGCCAGCAGCTTAGGGGCAGCCGGAAACACCATATATTTT | CASSLGAAGNTIYF
TRBJ1-2 | TRBD1 | TRBV15 | - | TGTGCCACCAGCAGAGCGGGGACAGTCTATGGCTACACCTTC | CATSRAGTVYGYTF
TRBJ2-3 | TRBD2 | TRBV3-1 | - | TGTGCCAGCAGCGGACTAGCGGGGGTTTACACAGATACGCAGTATTTT | CASSGLAGVYTDTQYF
TRBJ2-3 | TRBD2 | TRBV29-1 | - | TGCAGCGTTTCCTGGACTAGCCAAGATACGCAGTATTTT | CSVSWTSQDTQYF
TRBJ1-6 | - | TRBV18 | - | TGTGCCAGCTCACGGGACGATTCACCCCTCCACTTT | CASSRDDSPLHF
TRBJ1-4 | - | TRBV4-2 | - | TGTGCCAGCAGCCAAGGGACAGTTAATGAAAAACTGTTTTTT | CASSQGTVNEKLFF
TRBJ2-3 | TRBD2 | TRBV20-1 | - | TGCAGTGCTAGGGTACCGGGGGGGCCCACAGATACGCAGTATTTT | CSARVPGGPTDTQYF
TRBJ2-7 | - | TRBV20-1 | - | TGCAGTGCCGGACGGACGCAGGACGAGCAGTACTTC | CSAGRTQDEQYF
TRBJ2-7 | - | TRBV7-2 | few | TGTGCCAGCAGCCCGCGTGAAGGGAAAGGGGCTTACGAGCAGTACTTC | CASSPREGKGAYEQYF
TRBJ2-5 | - | TRBV11-2 | - | TGTGCCAGCAGCTTAGATCAAAGGGTGATCGGGCAAGAGACCCAGTACTTC | CASSLDQRVIGQETQYF
TRBJ2-3 | TRBD2 | TRBV5-1 | - | TGCGCCAGCAGCTTTGGACTAGCGGCTAGAACAGATACGCAGTATTTT | CASSFGLAARTDTQYF
TRBJ2-6 | - | TRBV9 | - | TGTGCCAGCAGCGGAACGGACCGAAACTCTGGGGCCAACGTCCTGACTTTC | CASSGTDRNSGANVLTF
TRBJ2-1 | - | TRBV30 | few | TGTGCCTGGAGCAGGCAGGTCCTTGAGCAGTTCTTC | CAWSRQVLEQFF
TRBJ2-7 | - | TRBV6-5 | - | TGTGCCAGCAGCTCCCTTAGCGGCCTTAGCTCCTACGAGCAGTACTTC | CASSSLSGLSSYEQYF
TRBJ2-3 | - | TRBV18 | few | TGTGCCAGCTCACCCTGGGTAGGCACAGATACGCAGTATTTT | CASSPWVGTDTQYF
TRBJ1-2 | - | TRBV12-3/TRBV12-4 | few | TGTGCCAGCAGCAAAGGACAAATTCCTAACTATGGCTACACCTTC | CASSKGQIPNYGYTF
TRBJ2-7 | - | TRBV20-1 | - | TGCAGTGCTAAAGTGTGGGGCGAGCAGTACTTC | CSAKVWGEQYF
TRBJ2-3 | TRBD2 | TRBV7-3 | - | TGTGCCAGCAGCTCTAGCGGGACAAGCACAGATACGCAGTATTTT | CASSSSGTSTDTQYF
TRBJ2-3 | - | TRBV7-2 | - | TGTGCCAGCAGCTTCTTGGGGGGCCCCCCAGATACGCAGTATTTT | CASSFLGGPPDTQYF